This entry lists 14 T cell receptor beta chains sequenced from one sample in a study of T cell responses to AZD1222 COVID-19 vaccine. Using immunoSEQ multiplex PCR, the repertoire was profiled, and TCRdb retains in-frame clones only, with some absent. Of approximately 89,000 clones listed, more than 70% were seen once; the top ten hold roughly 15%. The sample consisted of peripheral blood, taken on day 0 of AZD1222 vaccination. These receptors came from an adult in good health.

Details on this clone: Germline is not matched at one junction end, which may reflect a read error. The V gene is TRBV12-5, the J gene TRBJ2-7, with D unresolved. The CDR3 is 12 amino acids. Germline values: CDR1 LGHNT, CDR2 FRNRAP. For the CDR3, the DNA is TGTGCTAGTGGTTTGGTAACTTACGGGCAGTACTTC. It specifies CASGLVTYGQYF.

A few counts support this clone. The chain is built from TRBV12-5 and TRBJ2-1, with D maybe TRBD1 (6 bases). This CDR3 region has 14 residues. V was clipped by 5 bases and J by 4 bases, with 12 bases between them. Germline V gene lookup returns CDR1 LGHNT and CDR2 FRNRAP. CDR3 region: CASGSGQLYNEQFF. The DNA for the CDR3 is TGTGCTAGTGGTAGCGGACAGTTATACAATGAGCAGTTCTTC.

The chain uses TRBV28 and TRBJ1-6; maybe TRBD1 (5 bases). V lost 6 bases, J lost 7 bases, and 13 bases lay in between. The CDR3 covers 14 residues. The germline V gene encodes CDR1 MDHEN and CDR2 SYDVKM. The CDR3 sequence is CASRVGGRNSPLHF. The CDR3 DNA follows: TGTGCCAGCAGGGTGGGGGGGAGGAATTCACCCCTCCACTTT.

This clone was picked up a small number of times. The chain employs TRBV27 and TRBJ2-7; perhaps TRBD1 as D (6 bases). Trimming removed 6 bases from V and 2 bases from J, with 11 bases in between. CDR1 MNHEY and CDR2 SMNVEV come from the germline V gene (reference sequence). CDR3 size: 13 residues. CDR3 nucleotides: TGTGCCAGCAGCCCCAGGGGTGCCTACGAGCAGTACTTC. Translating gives CASSPRGAYEQYF.

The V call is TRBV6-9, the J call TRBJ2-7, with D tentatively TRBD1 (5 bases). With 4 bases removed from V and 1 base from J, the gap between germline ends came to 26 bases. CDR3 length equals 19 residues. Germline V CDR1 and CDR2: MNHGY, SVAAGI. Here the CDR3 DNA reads TGTGCCAGCAGTTTCCCCCATCTCCCGACAGTTCTGAATTCCTACGAGCAGTACTTC. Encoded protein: CASSFPHLPTVLNSYEQYF.

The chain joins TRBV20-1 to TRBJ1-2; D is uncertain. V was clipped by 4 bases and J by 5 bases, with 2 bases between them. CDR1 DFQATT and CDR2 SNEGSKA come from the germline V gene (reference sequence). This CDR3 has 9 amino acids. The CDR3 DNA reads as TGCAGTGCTACATATGGCTACACCTTC. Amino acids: CSATYGYTF.

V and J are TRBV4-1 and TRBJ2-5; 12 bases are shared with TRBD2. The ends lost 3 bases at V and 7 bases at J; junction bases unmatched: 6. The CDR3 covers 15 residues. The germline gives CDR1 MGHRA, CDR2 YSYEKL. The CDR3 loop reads CASSQLAGGRGTQYF. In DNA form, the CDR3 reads TGCGCCAGCAGCCAGCTAGCGGGGGGGCGTGGGACCCAGTACTTC.

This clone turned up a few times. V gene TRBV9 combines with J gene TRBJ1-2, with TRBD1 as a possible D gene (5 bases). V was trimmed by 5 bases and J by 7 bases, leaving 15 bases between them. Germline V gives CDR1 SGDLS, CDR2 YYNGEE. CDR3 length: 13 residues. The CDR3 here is CASSQLWGRGYTF. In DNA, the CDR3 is TGTGCCAGCAGTCAACTTTGGGGCCGTGGCTACACCTTC.

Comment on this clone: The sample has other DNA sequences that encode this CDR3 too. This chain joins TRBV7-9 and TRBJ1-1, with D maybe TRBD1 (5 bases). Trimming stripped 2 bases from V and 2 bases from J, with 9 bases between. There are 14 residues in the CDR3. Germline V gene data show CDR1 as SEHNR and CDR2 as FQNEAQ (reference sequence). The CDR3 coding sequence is TGTGCCAGCAGCTTATGGGGGAGAAACACTGAAGCTTTCTTT. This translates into CASSLWGRNTEAFF.

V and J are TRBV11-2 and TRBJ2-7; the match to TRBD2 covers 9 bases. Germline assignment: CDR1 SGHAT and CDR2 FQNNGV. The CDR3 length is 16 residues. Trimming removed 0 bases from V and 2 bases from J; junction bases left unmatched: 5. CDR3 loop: CASSLDRVAGAYEQYF. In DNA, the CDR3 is TGTGCCAGCAGCTTAGATAGGGTAGCGGGGGCCTACGAGCAGTACTTC.

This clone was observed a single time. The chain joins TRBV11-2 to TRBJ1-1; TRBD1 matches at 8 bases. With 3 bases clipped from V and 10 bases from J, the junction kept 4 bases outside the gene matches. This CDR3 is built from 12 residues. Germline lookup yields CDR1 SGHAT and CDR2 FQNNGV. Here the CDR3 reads CASSLGTGGAFF. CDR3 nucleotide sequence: TGTGCCAGCAGCTTGGGGACAGGTGGAGCTTTCTTT.

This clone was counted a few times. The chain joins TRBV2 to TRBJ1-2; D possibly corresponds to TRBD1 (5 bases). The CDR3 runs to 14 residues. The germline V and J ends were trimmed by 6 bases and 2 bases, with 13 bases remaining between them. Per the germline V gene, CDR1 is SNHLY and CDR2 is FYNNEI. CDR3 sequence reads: CASRRGTVNYGYTF. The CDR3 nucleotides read TGTGCCAGCAGGCGGGGGACGGTAAACTATGGCTACACCTTC.

This chain's CDR3 is CASGRSNTGELFF. The CDR3 DNA follows: TGTGCCAGCGGCAGGAGTAACACCGGGGAGCTGTTTTTT. This chain connects TRBV7-6 to TRBJ2-2; the D is unclear. CDR1 SGHVS and CDR2 FNYEAQ come from the germline V gene. Trimming took off 8 bases at V and 2 bases at J, with 9 bases between the two ends. The CDR3 sequence is 13 residues long. The variable domain in full, with the rest retrieved from reference TRBV7-6 and TRBJ2-2, is GAGVSQSPRYKVTKRGQDVALRCDPISGHVSLYWYRQALGQGPEFLTYFNYEAQQDKSGLPNDRFSAERPEGSISTLTIQRTEQRDSAMYRCASGRSNTGELFFGEGSRLTVL.

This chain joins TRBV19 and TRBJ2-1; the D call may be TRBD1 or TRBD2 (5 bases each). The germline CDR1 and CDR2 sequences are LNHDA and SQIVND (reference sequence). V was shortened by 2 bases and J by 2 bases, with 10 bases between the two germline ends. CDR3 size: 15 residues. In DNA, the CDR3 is TGTGCCAGTAGTATAAGTAGGGACCCCTACAATGAGCAGTTCTTC. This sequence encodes CASSISRDPYNEQFF.